This TCR beta chain was sequenced during a study of blood T cells in healthy people across ages. Findings and caveats of the study: When one million T cells were used, diversity estimates were thought to be underestimates.

Primed by a sample-barcoded 5' primer and a J-beta primer mix, a second PCR proceeded for about 7 to 12 cycles. In TCRdb, the 5' RACE reads were re-called with MiXCR into one record per CDR3 protein. The table has hundreds of thousands of distinct CDR3 sequences, approximately 53% seen once. In regard to this clonotype: What it binds is unknown.

No fewer than 5.5 micrograms of total RNA were isolated from every sample. The germline V gene has CDR1 KGHSH and CDR2 LQKENI. V was clipped by 3 bases and J by 4 bases, with 12 bases between them. This CDR3 spans 14 amino acids. The sequence came from a man older than 75 in good health. The chain is built from TRBV18 and TRBJ1-2; maybe TRBD1 (6 bases). The sample taken for sequencing was blood. DNA for the CDR3: TGTGCCAGCTCACCGGGGGGGCAGAGCTATGGCTACACCTTC. Translation: CASSPGGQSYGYTF.